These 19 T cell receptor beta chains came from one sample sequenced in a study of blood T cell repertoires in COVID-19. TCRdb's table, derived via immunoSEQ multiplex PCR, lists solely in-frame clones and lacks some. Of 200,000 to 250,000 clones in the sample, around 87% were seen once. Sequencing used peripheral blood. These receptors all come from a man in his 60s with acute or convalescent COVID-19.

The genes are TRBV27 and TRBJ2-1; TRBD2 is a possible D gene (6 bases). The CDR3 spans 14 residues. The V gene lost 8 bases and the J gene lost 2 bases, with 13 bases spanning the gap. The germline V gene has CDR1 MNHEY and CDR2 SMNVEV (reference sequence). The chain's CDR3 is CASGGDGTYNEQFF. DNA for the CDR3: TGTGCCAGCGGAGGGGACGGTACCTACAATGAGCAGTTCTTC.

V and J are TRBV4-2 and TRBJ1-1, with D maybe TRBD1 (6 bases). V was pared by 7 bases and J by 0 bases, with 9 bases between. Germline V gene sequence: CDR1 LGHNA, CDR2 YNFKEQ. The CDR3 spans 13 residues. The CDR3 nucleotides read TGTGCCAGCAAGGCAGGGGTGAACACTGAAGCTTTCTTT. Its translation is CASKAGVNTEAFF.

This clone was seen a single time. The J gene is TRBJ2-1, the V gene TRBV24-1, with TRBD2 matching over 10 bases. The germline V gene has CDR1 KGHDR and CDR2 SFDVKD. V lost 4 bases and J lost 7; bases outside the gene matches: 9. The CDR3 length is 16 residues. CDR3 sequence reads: CATSDRSGGLLNEQFF. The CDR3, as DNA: TGTGCCACCAGTGACCGTAGCGGGGGGCTTTTGAATGAGCAGTTCTTC.

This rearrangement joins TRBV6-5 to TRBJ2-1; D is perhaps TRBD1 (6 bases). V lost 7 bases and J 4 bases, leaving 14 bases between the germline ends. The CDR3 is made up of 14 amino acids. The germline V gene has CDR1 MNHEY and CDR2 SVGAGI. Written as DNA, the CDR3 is TGTGCCAGCAAAAGAGTACAGGGATACAATGAGCAGTTCTTC. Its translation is CASKRVQGYNEQFF.

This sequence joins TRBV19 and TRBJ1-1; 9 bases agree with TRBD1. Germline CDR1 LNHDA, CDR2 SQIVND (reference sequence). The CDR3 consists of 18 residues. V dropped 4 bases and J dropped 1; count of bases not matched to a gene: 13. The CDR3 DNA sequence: TGTGCCAGTAGTAACCAACGGGACAGGGACTGGTCGAACACTGAAGCTTTCTTT. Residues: CASSNQRDRDWSNTEAFF. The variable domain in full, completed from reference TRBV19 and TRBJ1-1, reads DGGITQSPKYLFRKEGQNVTLSCEQNLNHDAMYWYRQDPGQGLRLIYYSQIVNDFQKGDIAEGYSVSREKKESFPLTVTSAQKNPTAFYLCASSNQRDRDWSNTEAFFGQGTRLTVV.

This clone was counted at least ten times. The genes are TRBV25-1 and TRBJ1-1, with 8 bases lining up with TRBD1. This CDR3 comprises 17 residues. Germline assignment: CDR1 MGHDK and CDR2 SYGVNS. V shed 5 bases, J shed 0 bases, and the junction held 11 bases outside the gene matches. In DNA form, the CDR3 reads TGTGCCAGCAGTAAGGCAGGGGGCAATAGGATGAACACTGAAGCTTTCTTT. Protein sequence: CASSKAGGNRMNTEAFF.

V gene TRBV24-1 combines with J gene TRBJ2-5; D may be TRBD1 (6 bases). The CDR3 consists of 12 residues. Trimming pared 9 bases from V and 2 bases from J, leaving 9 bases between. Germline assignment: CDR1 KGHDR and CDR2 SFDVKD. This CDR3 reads CATQQGQETQYF. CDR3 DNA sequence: TGTGCCACCCAACAGGGTCAAGAGACCCAGTACTTC.

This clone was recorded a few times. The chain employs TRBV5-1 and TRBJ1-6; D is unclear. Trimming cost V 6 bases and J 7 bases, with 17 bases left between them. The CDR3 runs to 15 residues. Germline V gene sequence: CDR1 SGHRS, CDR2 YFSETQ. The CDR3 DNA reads TGCGCCAGCACGGAGGAGCGGGCGGGAAATTCACCCCTCCACTTT. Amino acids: CASTEERAGNSPLHF.

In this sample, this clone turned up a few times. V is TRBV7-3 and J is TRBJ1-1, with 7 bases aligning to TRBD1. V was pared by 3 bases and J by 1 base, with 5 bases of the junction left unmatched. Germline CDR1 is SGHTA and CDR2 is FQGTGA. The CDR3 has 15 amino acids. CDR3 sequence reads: CASSLGQTKNTEAFF. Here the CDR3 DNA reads TGTGCCAGCAGCTTGGGACAGACCAAGAACACTGAAGCTTTCTTT. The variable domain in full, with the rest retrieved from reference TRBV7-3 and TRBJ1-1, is GAGVSQTPSNKVTEKGKYVELRCDPISGHTALYWYRQSLGQGPEFLIYFQGTGAADDSGLPNDRFFAVRPEGSVSTLKIQRTERGDSAVYLCASSLGQTKNTEAFFGQGTRLTVV.

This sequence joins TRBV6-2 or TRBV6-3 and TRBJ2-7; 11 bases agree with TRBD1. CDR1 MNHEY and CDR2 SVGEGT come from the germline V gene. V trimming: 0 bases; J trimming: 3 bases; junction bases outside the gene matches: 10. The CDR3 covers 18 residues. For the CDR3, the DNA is TGTGCCAGCAGTTACTCCTGGACAGGGGGCTTGTCCCTCTACGAGCAGTACTTC. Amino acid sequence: CASSYSWTGGLSLYEQYF.

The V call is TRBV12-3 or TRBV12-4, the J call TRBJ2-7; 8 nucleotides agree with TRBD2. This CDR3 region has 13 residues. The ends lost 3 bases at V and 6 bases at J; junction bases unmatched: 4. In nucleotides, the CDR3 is TGTGCCAGCAGTTTGTACGGGGGGGGCGAGCAGTACTTC. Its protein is CASSLYGGGEQYF.

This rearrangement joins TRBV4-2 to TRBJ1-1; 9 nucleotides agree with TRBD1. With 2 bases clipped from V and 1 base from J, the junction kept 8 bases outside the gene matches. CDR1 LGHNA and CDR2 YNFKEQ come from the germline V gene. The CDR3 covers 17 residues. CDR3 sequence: CASSQPLGQGTNTEAFF. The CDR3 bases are TGTGCCAGCAGCCAACCCTTAGGACAGGGGACGAACACTGAAGCTTTCTTT.

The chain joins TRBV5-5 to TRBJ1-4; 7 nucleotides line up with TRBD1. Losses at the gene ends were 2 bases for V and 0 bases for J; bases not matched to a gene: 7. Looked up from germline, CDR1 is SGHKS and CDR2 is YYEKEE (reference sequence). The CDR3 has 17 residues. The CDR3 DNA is TGTGCCAGCAGCTTTAGGCAGGGGGTTGCAACTAATGAAAAACTGTTTTTT. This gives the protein CASSFRQGVATNEKLFF.

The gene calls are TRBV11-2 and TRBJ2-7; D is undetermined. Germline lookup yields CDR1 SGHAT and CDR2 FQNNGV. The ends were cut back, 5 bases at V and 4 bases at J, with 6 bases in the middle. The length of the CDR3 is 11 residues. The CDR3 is CASSRTYEQYF. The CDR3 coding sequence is TGTGCCAGCAGCCGAACTTACGAGCAGTACTTC. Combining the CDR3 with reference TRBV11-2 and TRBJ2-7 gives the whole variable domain EAGVAQSPRYKIIEKRQSVAFWCNPISGHATLYWYQQILGQGPKLLIQFQNNGVVDDSQLPKDRFSAERLKGVDSTLKIQPAKLEDSAVYLCASSRTYEQYFGPGTRLTVT.

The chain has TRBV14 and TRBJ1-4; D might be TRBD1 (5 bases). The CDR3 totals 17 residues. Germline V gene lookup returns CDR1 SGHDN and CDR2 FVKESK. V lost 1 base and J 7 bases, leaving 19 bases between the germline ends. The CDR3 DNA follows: TGTGCCAGCAGCCAAGCGAACCGCGGGGCGAGGGCTGAAAAACTGTTTTTT. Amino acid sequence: CASSQANRGARAEKLFF.

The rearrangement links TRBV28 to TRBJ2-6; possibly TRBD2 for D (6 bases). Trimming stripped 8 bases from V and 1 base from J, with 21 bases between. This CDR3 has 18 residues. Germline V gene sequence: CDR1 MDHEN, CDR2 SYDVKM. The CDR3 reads CASALEGFGQSGANVLTF. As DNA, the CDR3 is TGTGCCAGCGCCCTGGAGGGTTTCGGGCAATCTGGGGCCAACGTCCTGACTTTC.

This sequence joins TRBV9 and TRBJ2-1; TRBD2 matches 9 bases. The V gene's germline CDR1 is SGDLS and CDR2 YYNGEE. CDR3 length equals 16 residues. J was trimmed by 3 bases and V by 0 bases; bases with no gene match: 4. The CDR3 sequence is CASSVVASGNYNEQFF. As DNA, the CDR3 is TGTGCCAGCAGCGTAGTGGCTAGCGGGAACTACAATGAGCAGTTCTTC.

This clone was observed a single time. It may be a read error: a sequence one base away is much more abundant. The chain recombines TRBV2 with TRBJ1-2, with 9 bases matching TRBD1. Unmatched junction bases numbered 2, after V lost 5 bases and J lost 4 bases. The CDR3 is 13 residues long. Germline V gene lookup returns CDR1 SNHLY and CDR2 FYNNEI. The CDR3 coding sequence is TGTGCCAGCAGTCGGGACAGGGTCTATGGCTACACCTTC. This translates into CASSRDRVYGYTF.

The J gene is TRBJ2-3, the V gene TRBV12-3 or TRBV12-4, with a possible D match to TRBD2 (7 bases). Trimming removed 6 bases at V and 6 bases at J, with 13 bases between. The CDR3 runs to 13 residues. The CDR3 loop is CASSPGGLDTQYF. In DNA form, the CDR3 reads TGTGCCAGCAGCCCCGGGGGGCTGGATACGCAGTATTTT.